The 21 T cell receptor beta chains presented below share a single source sample, sequenced in a study of spatial heterogeneity in lung cancer. Study-level findings and limits: Higher tumor mutation counts went along with higher counts of expanded intratumoral alpha and beta TCRs.

MiXCR was run by TCRdb on the 5' RACE reads, yielding one entry per CDR3 protein. The sample lists 9,500 to 13,000 distinct CDR3 sequences; 9.5% to 13% were seen once. Their antigen targets remain unknown. Time point in this sample: sample taken at primary tumor resection. This specimen consisted of lung tumor tissue, obtained at surgery. Source of these receptors: a female donor with early-stage non-small cell lung cancer.

V and J are TRBV11-2 and TRBJ1-4; possibly TRBD1 for D (6 bases). The V end was cut by 5 bases, the J end by 0 bases, with 13 bases between. CDR1 SGHAT and CDR2 FQNNGV come from the germline V gene. The CDR3 has 16 amino acids. The CDR3 nucleotides are TGTGCCAGCAGCGAAGTTACAGGGTCAACTAATGAAAAACTGTTTTTT. It encodes CASSEVTGSTNEKLFF.

This clonotype is labeled large (0.1 to 1%). The chain uses TRBV6-2 or TRBV6-3 and TRBJ1-5, with 7 nucleotides matching TRBD1. Per the germline V gene, CDR1 is MNHEY and CDR2 is SVGEGT. CDR3 length: 13 residues. Trimming removed 7 bases from V and 6 bases from J; junction bases left unmatched: 6. CDR3 in amino acids: CASTDRAGQPQHF. CDR3 nucleotides: TGTGCCAGCACCGACAGGGCTGGTCAGCCCCAGCATTTT.

Relative to its sample, this clonotype is medium-sized. This chain links TRBV27 with TRBJ1-1; no clear D. V was clipped by 1 base and J by 3 bases, with 6 bases between them. CDR1 and CDR2 from the germline V gene are MNHEY and SMNVEV (reference sequence). The CDR3 sequence is 13 residues long. The CDR3 region has the DNA TGTGCCAGCAGTTTATTTATGGACACTGAAGCTTTCTTT. It encodes CASSLFMDTEAFF.

Remarks on this clonotype: Since a much larger clone is just one base distant, this may be a read error. This chain joins TRBV29-1 and TRBJ2-3, with D tentatively TRBD2 (6 bases). This CDR3 has 13 residues. Germline V gene data show CDR1 as SQVTM and CDR2 as ANQGSEA. The CDR3 DNA follows: TGCAGCGTTGAACTGGGGGGAACAGATACGCTGTATTTT. Translation: CSVELGGTDTLYF.

This clonotype was picked up many times. The chain recombines TRBV5-4 with TRBJ1-2; D is uncertain. The CDR3 runs 16 residues. Germline V gene sequence: CDR1 SGHNT, CDR2 YYREEE (reference sequence). Trimming stripped 0 bases from V and 2 bases from J, with 14 bases between. The CDR3 region has the DNA TGTGCCAGCAGCTTGGACGCAACAGAGGAGAACTATGGCTACACCTTC. Amino acid sequence: CASSLDATEENYGYTF.

This clonotype was detected many times. This chain links TRBV18 with TRBJ2-1; D call uncertain. The CDR3 loop spans 16 amino acids. Trimming pared 4 bases from V and 0 bases from J, leaving 13 bases between. The germline V gene encodes CDR1 KGHSH and CDR2 LQKENI. The CDR3 here is CASSREQPSSYNEQFF. The CDR3, as DNA: TGTGCCAGCTCACGCGAGCAACCCTCCTCCTACAATGAGCAGTTCTTC.

This clonotype was seen at least ten times. The rearrangement links TRBV27 to TRBJ2-7, with no clear D. V lost 2 bases to trimming and J lost 0 bases, with 8 bases between them. The germline V gene encodes CDR1 MNHEY and CDR2 SMNVEV (reference sequence). The CDR3 loop spans 14 amino acids. The DNA for the CDR3 is TGTGCCAGCAGTTTAAGGGAACACTCCTACGAGCAGTACTTC. It yields the protein CASSLREHSYEQYF.

This clonotype occurred a few times. J is TRBJ2-6 and V is TRBV29-1, with 9 bases aligning to TRBD1. Germline V gene data show CDR1 as SQVTM and CDR2 as ANQGSEA. V was pared by 2 bases and J by 4 bases, with 9 bases of the junction left unmatched. The CDR3 totals 17 residues. The CDR3 DNA reads TGCAGCGTTGAATTCCGGGACAGGGCAACCGGGGCCAACGTCCTGACTTTC. It encodes CSVEFRDRATGANVLTF.

V and J are TRBV10-3 and TRBJ2-3; D gene uncertain. Germline CDR1 is ENHRY and CDR2 is SYGVKD. The CDR3 length is 12 residues. The germline V and J ends were trimmed by 5 bases and 4 bases, with 7 bases remaining between them. The CDR3 DNA sequence: TGTGCCATCAGTCAGAACCCAGATACGCAGTATTTT. Translation gives CAISQNPDTQYF.

Many counts were recorded for this clonotype. The genes are TRBV30 and TRBJ2-2; weak D call: TRBD1 (5 bases). CDR3 length equals 13 residues. Germline lookup yields CDR1 GTSNPN and CDR2 SVGIG (reference sequence). V was pared by 3 bases and J by 5 bases, with 10 bases between. The CDR3 sequence is CAWRPQGTGELFF. The CDR3 bases are TGTGCCTGGAGGCCTCAGGGTACCGGGGAGCTGTTTTTT.

This clonotype has ten or more counts. V gene TRBV5-4 combines with J gene TRBJ1-1; D may be TRBD1 (6 bases). The length of the CDR3 is 15 residues. The germline CDR1 and CDR2 sequences are SGHNT and YYREEE (reference sequence). Trimming shortened V by 4 bases and J by 8 bases, and 21 bases separated the two germline ends. The CDR3 coding sequence is TGTGCCAGCAGCCCCGGTGGTGCAGGGGCGAGCGAAGCTTTCTTT. Translation: CASSPGGAGASEAFF.

This clonotype is judged large. This chain connects TRBV5-1 to TRBJ2-6; D gene uncertain. This CDR3 region has 15 residues. CDR1 is SGHRS and CDR2 is YFSETQ in the germline V gene. V lost 2 bases to trimming and J lost 0 bases, with 6 bases between them. CDR3 nucleotides: TGCGCCAGCAGCTTAAGCCCCTCTGGGGCCAACGTCCTGACTTTC. It codes for CASSLSPSGANVLTF.

This clonotype was observed at least ten times. This chain links TRBV7-3 with TRBJ2-7; D not certain. Germline lookup yields CDR1 SGHTA and CDR2 FQGTGA. Trimming shortened V by 3 bases and J by 5 bases, and 14 bases separated the two germline ends. The CDR3 spans 14 residues. The CDR3 DNA is TGTGCCAGCAGCTTCTCGGGTCCCTTGGACGAGCAGTACTTC. Protein: CASSFSGPLDEQYF.

The chain joins TRBV10-3 to TRBJ2-7; D uncertain. The CDR3 extends over 17 amino acids. The V end was cut by 3 bases, the J end by 5 bases, with 23 bases between. Germline CDR1 and CDR2: ENHRY and SYGVKD. CDR3 nucleotides: TGTGCCATCAGTGACTCGGACCTGACATCGTCTCGGCACGAGCAGTACTTC. Translation gives CAISDSDLTSSRHEQYF.

Notes on this clonotype: This CDR3 is missing its conserved last phenylalanine or tryptophan, likely due to a read error. The V call is TRBV30, the J call TRBJ1-1; 7 bases are shared with TRBD1. This CDR3 is built from 12 residues. Per the germline V gene, CDR1 is GTSNPN and CDR2 is SVGIG (reference sequence). CDR3 protein: CAWRTGNTDAFL. The CDR3 coding sequence is TGTGCCTGGAGGACAGGGAACACTGACGCTTTCTTA.

A remark on this clonotype: A clone one base away is much larger, so this may be a read error. CDR3 sequence: CASSNAVGNEQFF. The CDR3 region has the DNA TGTGCCAGCAGTAACGCCGTTGGCAATGAGCAGTTCTTC. The chain links TRBV2 to TRBJ2-1, with D unclear. Trimming cost V 5 bases and J 6 bases, with 11 bases left between them. CDR1 SNHLY and CDR2 FYNNEI come from the germline V gene. The CDR3 spans 13 residues.

This clonotype appeared once. The rearrangement links TRBV4-3 to TRBJ2-3, with TRBD1 identical over 7 bases. The CDR3 is made up of 14 amino acids. The germline CDR1 and CDR2 sequences are LGHNA and YSLEER. With 3 bases clipped from V and 4 bases from J, the junction kept 4 bases outside the gene matches. The DNA of the CDR3 is TGCGCCAGCAGCCAGACAGGGCGTCCAGATACGCAGTATTTT. Translated: CASSQTGRPDTQYF.

The chain uses TRBV20-1 and TRBJ1-1, with 10 bases that match TRBD1. CDR1 and CDR2 from the germline V gene are DFQATT and SNEGSKA (reference sequence). V gave up 3 bases and J gave up 4 bases; unmatched junction bases: 2. The CDR3 extends over 13 amino acids. The CDR3 spells CSASRTGGTEAFF. CDR3 DNA: TGCAGTGCTAGCCGGACAGGGGGCACTGAAGCTTTCTTT.

This clonotype was detected ten times or more. The chain couples TRBV6-6 to TRBJ1-6; tentative D call: TRBD1 (6 bases). Germline-derived CDR1 and CDR2 are MNHNY and SVGAGI (reference sequence). Trimming left V 2 bases short and J 5 bases short, with 13 bases between. The CDR3 length is 16 residues. The CDR3 DNA is TGTGCCAGCAGTTACACTTCGGACAGAGATAATTCACCCCTCCACTTT. This gives the protein CASSYTSDRDNSPLHF.

CDR3 region: CSVLREGPLNEQFF. Written as DNA, the CDR3 is TGCAGTGTACTCCGGGAGGGCCCTTTGAATGAGCAGTTCTTC. This sequence joins TRBV20-1 and TRBJ2-1; 8 nucleotides align to TRBD2. Germline trimming cut 7 bases from V and 7 bases from J; bases unmatched to any gene: 12. The CDR3 runs 14 residues. The V gene's germline CDR1 is DFQATT and CDR2 SNEGSKA (reference sequence).

Turning to this clonotype: One end of the junction varies from germline; a read error may be responsible. The CDR3 sequence is CASSLRAGGTRELFF. CDR3 in DNA: TGTGCCAGCAGTTTAAGAGCGGGAGGCACCAGGGAGCTATTTTTT. The J gene is TRBJ2-2, the V gene TRBV6-2 or TRBV6-3, with TRBD2 identical over 9 bases. From germline, CDR1 is MNHEY and CDR2 SVGEGT. CDR3 length: 15 amino acids.